The 25 T cell receptor beta chains below were found in one sample sequenced in a study of cytotoxic CD8 clonotypes in ibrutinib-treated CLL. Measured with immunoSEQ multiplex PCR; TCRdb has only the in-frame clones, and not every one. The table lists hundreds of thousands of clones, approximately 80% of them singletons. Sequencing was performed on PBMCs, taken before ibrutinib treatment. These receptors were collected from a human donor with chronic lymphocytic leukemia.

This rearrangement joins TRBV28 to TRBJ2-3; TRBD1 might be the D (6 bases). The CDR3 has 14 residues. The germline V gene has CDR1 MDHEN and CDR2 SYDVKM. Trimming left V 7 bases short and J 1 base short, with 12 bases between. This CDR3 is CASTLGQGTDTQYF. The CDR3 region has the DNA TGTGCCAGCACCCTGGGACAAGGCACAGATACGCAGTATTTT.

The V call is TRBV7-6, the J call TRBJ2-2; 9 bases are shared with TRBD2. CDR1 SGHVS and CDR2 FNYEAQ come from the germline V gene. The V segment lost 1 base and the J segment 6 bases; nucleotides outside the gene matches: 12. The CDR3 is 18 amino acids. The CDR3 protein is CASSLGLGRGRAPGELFF. The DNA for the CDR3 is TGTGCCAGCAGCTTAGGATTGGGCCGCGGGAGGGCCCCCGGGGAGCTGTTTTTT. The full variable domain, its missing parts supplied by reference TRBV7-6 and TRBJ2-2, is GAGVSQSPRYKVTKRGQDVALRCDPISGHVSLYWYRQALGQGPEFLTYFNYEAQQDKSGLPNDRFSAERPEGSISTLTIQRTEQRDSAMYRCASSLGLGRGRAPGELFFGEGSRLTVL.

The rearrangement uses TRBV2 and TRBJ2-1; D may be TRBD2 (5 bases). The CDR3 consists of 14 residues. The V and J ends lost 6 bases and 3 bases respectively, with 12 bases between them. CDR1 and CDR2 from the germline V gene are SNHLY and FYNNEI. The chain's CDR3 is CASRSSSFYNEQFF. In nucleotides, the CDR3 is TGTGCCAGCAGGAGTTCTAGCTTCTACAATGAGCAGTTCTTC.

The chain has TRBV29-1 and TRBJ2-1; 10 positions match TRBD1. The CDR3 runs 13 residues. Trimming at V came to 2 bases and at J to 9 bases, leaving 4 bases not matched to a gene. Germline-derived CDR1 and CDR2 are SQVTM and ANQGSEA. CDR3 sequence (DNA): TGCAGCGTTGAAATGGACAGGGGGAGTGAGCAGTTCTTC. Translating it yields CSVEMDRGSEQFF.

The table lists this clone with a few counts. For the CDR3, the DNA is TGTGCCAGTAGTCCCAGGGAAGCGTTACTGGTGGATGGCTACACCTTC. Protein product: CASSPREALLVDGYTF. This rearrangement joins TRBV19 to TRBJ1-2; perhaps TRBD1 as D (5 bases). Germline values: CDR1 LNHDA, CDR2 SQIVND (reference sequence). The length of the CDR3 is 16 residues. Trimming removed 5 bases at V and 6 bases at J, with 22 bases between.

This clone was counted a single time. V and J are TRBV21-1 and TRBJ1-1; the table's D call of TRBD1 was not tested on the DNA. TRBV21-1 is annotated as a pseudogene. There are 14 residues in the CDR3. CDR3 in DNA: TGTGCCAGCGGGAAAGGACAGCTGAACACTGAAGCTTTCTTT. Translating it yields CASGKGQLNTEAFF.

V and J are TRBV11-2 and TRBJ2-3; TRBD2 might be the D (6 bases). V was cut by 7 bases and J by 3 bases, with 20 bases left in between. The CDR3 consists of 16 residues. The germline V gene encodes CDR1 SGHAT and CDR2 FQNNGV. DNA of the CDR3: TGTGCCAGCATCTCTAAGGGGCTGACTAGTACAGATACGCAGTATTTT. Translation: CASISKGLTSTDTQYF.

This clone was observed once. The chain links TRBV4-1 to TRBJ2-1; 7 bases fit TRBD1. The junction had 14 bases not matched to a gene; V was cut back by 0 bases and J by 6 bases. The V gene's germline CDR1 is MGHRA and CDR2 YSYEKL. This CDR3 spans 18 amino acids. The CDR3 DNA is TGCGCCAGCAGCCAAGATCCTCGTCGACAGGGAAGGTCCAATGAGCAGTTCTTC. Protein sequence: CASSQDPRRQGRSNEQFF.

The CDR3 spells CASSPDARQGGELFF. CDR3 coding DNA: TGCGCCAGCAGCCCTGACGCCCGGCAGGGCGGGGAGCTGTTTTTT. This chain joins TRBV5-1 and TRBJ2-2; tentative D call: TRBD1 (5 bases). V was clipped by 4 bases and J by 7 bases, with 17 bases between them. Germline CDR1 and CDR2: SGHRS and YFSETQ. The CDR3 is 15 residues long.

This chain connects TRBV5-1 to TRBJ2-3; D is perhaps TRBD1 (6 bases). The CDR3 has 15 residues. The germline V and J ends were trimmed by 0 bases and 5 bases, with 13 bases remaining between them. Germline V CDR1 and CDR2: SGHRS, YFSETQ. The CDR3 is CASSLETIGGDTQYF. CDR3 DNA: TGCGCCAGCAGCTTGGAAACCATAGGGGGAGATACGCAGTATTTT.

V usage is TRBV28 and J usage is TRBJ2-7; a possible D gene is TRBD1 (6 bases). Germline-derived CDR1 and CDR2 are MDHEN and SYDVKM. The V and J ends lost 7 bases and 3 bases respectively, with 10 bases between them. CDR3 length: 12 residues. The CDR3 coding sequence is TGTGCCAGCACCATACAGGGCTACGAGCAGTACTTC. It is translated as CASTIQGYEQYF.

This chain links TRBV4-3 with TRBJ2-4; D unclear. The V end lost 1 base, the J end lost 2 bases, and 15 bases lay between the germline ends. CDR1 is LGHNA and CDR2 is YSLEER in the germline V gene. This CDR3 is 17 amino acids long. CDR3 bases: TGCGCCAGCAGCCAAGTCGTTGGGCGGAACACCAAAAACATTCAGTACTTC. Translated, it gives CASSQVVGRNTKNIQYF.

V gene TRBV7-9 combines with J gene TRBJ2-7; D may be TRBD2 (6 bases). Germline assignment: CDR1 SEHNR and CDR2 FQNEAQ (reference sequence). The V end was cut by 3 bases, the J end by 2 bases, with 11 bases between. This CDR3 has 14 amino acids. The CDR3 protein is CASSFTGVAYEQYF. CDR3 bases: TGTGCCAGCAGCTTCACGGGAGTCGCCTACGAGCAGTACTTC.

The J gene is TRBJ2-7, the V gene TRBV5-1, with D possibly being TRBD2 (5 bases). Germline V gives CDR1 SGHRS, CDR2 YFSETQ. Between the trimmed V and J ends, which lost 6 bases and 4 bases, there was a span of 8 bases. This CDR3 comprises 11 residues. CDR3 sequence: CASNSGYEQYF. The CDR3 nucleotides read TGCGCCAGCAACAGCGGTTACGAGCAGTACTTC.

The chain carries TRBV4-3 and TRBJ2-7; D unclear. The CDR3 has 15 amino acids. The germline CDR1 and CDR2 sequences are LGHNA and YSLEER. The V and J ends lost 5 bases and 2 bases respectively, with 16 bases between them. CDR3: CASSFQRANAYEQYF. CDR3 in DNA: TGCGCCAGCAGCTTCCAGCGAGCTAATGCCTACGAGCAGTACTTC.

The CDR3, as DNA: TGCGCCAGCAGCTTGGCAGGGATGAGGACCGGGGAGCTGTTTTTT. Its translation: CASSLAGMRTGELFF. The genes are TRBV5-1 and TRBJ2-2, with a tentative D call TRBD1 (5 bases). CDR3 size: 15 residues. Trimming pared 0 bases from V and 5 bases from J, leaving 11 bases between. Germline CDR1 is SGHRS and CDR2 is YFSETQ.

In this sample, this clone turned up a few times. The chain is built from TRBV5-1 and TRBJ2-2; no definite D call. The ends were cut back, 1 base at V and 5 bases at J, with 12 bases in the middle. CDR3 length: 15 residues. Germline V gives CDR1 SGHRS, CDR2 YFSETQ. CDR3 protein: CASSLQPVWTGELFF. DNA for the CDR3: TGCGCCAGCAGCTTGCAACCCGTGTGGACCGGGGAGCTGTTTTTT.

V and J are TRBV4-1 and TRBJ1-4; no definite D call. The germline CDR1 and CDR2 sequences are MGHRA and YSYEKL. Trimming left V 5 bases short and J 6 bases short, with 19 bases between. The CDR3 extends over 16 amino acids. CDR3 sequence reads: CASSSLTSAPDEKLFF. DNA of the CDR3: TGCGCCAGCAGCTCGCTAACGTCAGCGCCGGATGAAAAACTGTTTTTT.

This chain joins TRBV6-1 and TRBJ2-7; either TRBD1 or TRBD2 may supply D (5 bases each). V was shortened by 3 bases and J by 4 bases, with 16 bases between the two germline ends. Per the germline V gene, CDR1 is MNHNS and CDR2 is SASEGT. The CDR3 sequence is 15 residues long. CDR3 in amino acids: CASSEGDPRTYEQYF. For the CDR3, the DNA is TGTGCCAGCAGTGAGGGGGATCCCAGAACTTACGAGCAGTACTTC.

This clone was observed a few times. At the DNA level, this CDR3 is encoded by other sequences in the same sample as well. The chain recombines TRBV6-5 with TRBJ2-2; 7 bases map to TRBD1. Germline V gene sequence: CDR1 MNHEY, CDR2 SVGAGI. The CDR3 totals 15 residues. After removal of 5 bases from V and 2 bases from J, the junction contained 5 bases not matched to a gene. CDR3 coding DNA: TGTGCCAGCAGTAGGGACAGACCTAACACCGGGGAGCTGTTTTTT. Protein sequence: CASSRDRPNTGELFF.

The chain carries TRBV27 and TRBJ2-1, with D tentatively TRBD2 (6 bases). V lost 2 bases and J 2 bases, leaving 10 bases between the germline ends. This CDR3 region has 15 residues. Germline CDR1 reads MNHEY; CDR2 reads SMNVEV (reference sequence). CDR3 coding DNA: TGTGCCAGCAGTTTAACGGCTAGCGCCTACAATGAGCAGTTCTTC. Translated, it gives CASSLTASAYNEQFF.

This clone was seen only once. The J gene is TRBJ2-1, the V gene TRBV9, with D possibly matching TRBD1 (6 bases). V lost 6 bases and J 4 bases, leaving 17 bases between the germline ends. The CDR3 runs 15 residues. The V gene's germline CDR1 is SGDLS and CDR2 YYNGEE. The CDR3 here is CASNKGDGLYNEQFF. CDR3 DNA sequence: TGTGCCAGCAACAAGGGGGACGGACTTTACAATGAGCAGTTCTTC.

J is TRBJ1-1 and V is TRBV19; 8 nucleotides match TRBD1. The CDR3 is made up of 13 amino acids. Germline assignment: CDR1 LNHDA and CDR2 SQIVND (reference sequence). The V and J ends lost 6 bases and 5 bases, in that order; junction bases with no gene match: 5. This CDR3 is CASRVTGVTEAFF. The CDR3 DNA reads as TGTGCCAGTAGAGTGACAGGGGTTACTGAAGCTTTCTTT.

This clone was detected once. The V and J genes are TRBV5-6 and TRBJ1-2, with 7 bases matching TRBD1. Germline V gene data show CDR1 as SGHDT and CDR2 as YYEEEE. The CDR3 covers 15 residues. The J segment lost 4 bases and the V segment lost 5 bases, leaving 11 bases of the junction unmatched. CDR3 in amino acids: CASRGGQIVPYGYTF. The CDR3 bases are TGTGCCAGCAGAGGGGGACAGATCGTTCCCTATGGCTACACCTTC.

The genes are TRBV7-6 and TRBJ2-5, with TRBD2 as a possible D gene (6 bases). The CDR3 totals 16 residues. Germline CDR1 reads SGHVS; CDR2 reads FNYEAQ. V lost 2 bases and J lost 2, with 15 bases in between. The CDR3 nucleotides are TGTGCCAGCAGCTTACGAGGGAGGAACTTACAAGAGACCCAGTACTTC. As protein: CASSLRGRNLQETQYF.